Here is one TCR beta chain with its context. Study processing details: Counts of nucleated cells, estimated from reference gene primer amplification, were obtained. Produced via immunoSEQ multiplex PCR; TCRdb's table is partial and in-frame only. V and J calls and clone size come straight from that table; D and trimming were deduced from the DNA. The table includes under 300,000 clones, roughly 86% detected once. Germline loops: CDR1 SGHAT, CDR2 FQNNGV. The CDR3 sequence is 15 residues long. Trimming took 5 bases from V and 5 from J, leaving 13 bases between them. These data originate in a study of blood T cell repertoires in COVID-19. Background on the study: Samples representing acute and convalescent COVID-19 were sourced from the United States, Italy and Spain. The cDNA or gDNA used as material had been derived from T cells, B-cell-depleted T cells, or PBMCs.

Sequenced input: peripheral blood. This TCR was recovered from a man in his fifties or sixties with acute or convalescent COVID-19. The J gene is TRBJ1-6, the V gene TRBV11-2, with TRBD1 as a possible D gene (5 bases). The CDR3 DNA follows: TGTGCCAGCAGCCCTATGGGAGGGGATAATTCACCCCTCCACTTT. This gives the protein CASSPMGGDNSPLHF.